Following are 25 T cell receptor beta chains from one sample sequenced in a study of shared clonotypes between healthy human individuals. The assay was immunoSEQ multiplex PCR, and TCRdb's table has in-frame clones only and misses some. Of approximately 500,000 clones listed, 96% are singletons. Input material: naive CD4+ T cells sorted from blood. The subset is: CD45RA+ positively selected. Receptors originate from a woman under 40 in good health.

CDR3 nucleotides: TGTGCCAGCAGCCCACTAGCGGGAGGGCCCTACGAGCAGTACTTC. Protein product: CASSPLAGGPYEQYF. This sequence joins TRBV7-2 and TRBJ2-7; TRBD2 matches at 13 bases. Germline V gene lookup returns CDR1 SGHTA and CDR2 FQGNSA. The length of the CDR3 is 15 residues. V was pared by 5 bases and J by 2 bases, with 3 bases of the junction left unmatched.

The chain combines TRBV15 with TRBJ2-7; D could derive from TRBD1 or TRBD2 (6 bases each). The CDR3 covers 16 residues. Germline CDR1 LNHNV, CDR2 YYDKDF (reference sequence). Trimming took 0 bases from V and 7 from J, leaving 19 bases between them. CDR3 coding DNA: TGTGCCACCAGCAGAGATTGGTCAGGAGGGGGTGGGGAGCAGTACTTC. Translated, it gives CATSRDWSGGGGEQYF.

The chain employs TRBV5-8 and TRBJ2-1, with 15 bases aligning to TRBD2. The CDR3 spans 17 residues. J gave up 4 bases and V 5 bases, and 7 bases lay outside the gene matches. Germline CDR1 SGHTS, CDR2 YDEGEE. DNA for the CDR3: TGTGCCAGCAGGCGGACTAGCGGGAGGGGGCCATACAATGAGCAGTTCTTC. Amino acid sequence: CASRRTSGRGPYNEQFF.

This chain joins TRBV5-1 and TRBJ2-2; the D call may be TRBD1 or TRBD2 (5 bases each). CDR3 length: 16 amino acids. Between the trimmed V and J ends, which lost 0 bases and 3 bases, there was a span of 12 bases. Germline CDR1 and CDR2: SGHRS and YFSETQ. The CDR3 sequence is CASSLDGGVDTGELFF. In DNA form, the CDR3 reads TGCGCCAGCAGCTTGGATGGGGGAGTTGACACCGGGGAGCTGTTTTTT. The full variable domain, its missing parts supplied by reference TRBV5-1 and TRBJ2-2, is KAGVTQTPRYLIKTRGQQVTLSCSPISGHRSVSWYQQTPGQGLQFLFEYFSETQRNKGNFPGRFSGRQFSNSRSEMNVSTLELGDSALYLCASSLDGGVDTGELFFGEGSRLTVL.

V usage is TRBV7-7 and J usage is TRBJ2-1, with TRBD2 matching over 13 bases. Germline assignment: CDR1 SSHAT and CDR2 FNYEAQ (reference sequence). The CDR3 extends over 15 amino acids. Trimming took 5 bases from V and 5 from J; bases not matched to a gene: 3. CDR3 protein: CASSLGLAGDNEQFF. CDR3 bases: TGTGCCAGCAGCCTTGGACTAGCGGGAGACAATGAGCAGTTCTTC.

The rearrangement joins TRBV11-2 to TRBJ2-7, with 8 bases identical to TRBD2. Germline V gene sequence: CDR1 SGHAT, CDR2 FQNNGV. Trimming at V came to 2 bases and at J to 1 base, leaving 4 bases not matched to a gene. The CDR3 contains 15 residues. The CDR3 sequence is CASSLSGSGSYEQYF. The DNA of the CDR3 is TGTGCCAGCAGCTTAAGCGGGAGTGGGTCCTACGAGCAGTACTTC.

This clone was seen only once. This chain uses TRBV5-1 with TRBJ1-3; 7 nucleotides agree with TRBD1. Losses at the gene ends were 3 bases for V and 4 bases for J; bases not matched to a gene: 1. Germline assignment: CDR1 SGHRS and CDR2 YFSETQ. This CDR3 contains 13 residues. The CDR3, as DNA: TGCGCCAGCAGCTGGGGACAGGGAAACACCATATATTTT. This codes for CASSWGQGNTIYF. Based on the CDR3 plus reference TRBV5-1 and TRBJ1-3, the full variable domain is KAGVTQTPRYLIKTRGQQVTLSCSPISGHRSVSWYQQTPGQGLQFLFEYFSETQRNKGNFPGRFSGRQFSNSRSEMNVSTLELGDSALYLCASSWGQGNTIYFGEGSWLTVV.

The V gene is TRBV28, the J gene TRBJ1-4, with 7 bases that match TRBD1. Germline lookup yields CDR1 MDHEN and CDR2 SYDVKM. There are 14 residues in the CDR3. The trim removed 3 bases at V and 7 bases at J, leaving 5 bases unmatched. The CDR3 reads CASSLGRGAEKLFF. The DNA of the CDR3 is TGTGCCAGCAGTTTGGGCAGGGGGGCTGAAAAACTGTTTTTT.

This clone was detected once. CDR3 loop: CSVVRGGTGPYEQYF. CDR3 nucleotides: TGCAGCGTTGTACGGGGCGGGACAGGGCCCTACGAGCAGTACTTC. The chain couples TRBV29-1 to TRBJ2-7; the match to TRBD1 covers 9 bases. J was trimmed by 2 bases and V by 4 bases; bases with no gene match: 9. Germline loops: CDR1 SQVTM, CDR2 ANQGSEA. This CDR3 region has 15 residues.

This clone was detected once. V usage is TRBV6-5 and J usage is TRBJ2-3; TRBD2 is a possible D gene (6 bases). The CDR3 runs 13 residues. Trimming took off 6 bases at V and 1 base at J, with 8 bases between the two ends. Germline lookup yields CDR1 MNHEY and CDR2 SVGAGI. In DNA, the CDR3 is TGTGCCAGCAGATTAGCGGGCACAGATACGCAGTATTTT. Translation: CASRLAGTDTQYF.

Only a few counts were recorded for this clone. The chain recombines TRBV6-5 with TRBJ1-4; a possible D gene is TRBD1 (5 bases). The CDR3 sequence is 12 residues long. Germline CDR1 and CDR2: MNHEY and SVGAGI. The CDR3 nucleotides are TGTGTTAGTAGGGGCAATGATGAAAAACTGTTTTTT. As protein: CVSRGNDEKLFF.

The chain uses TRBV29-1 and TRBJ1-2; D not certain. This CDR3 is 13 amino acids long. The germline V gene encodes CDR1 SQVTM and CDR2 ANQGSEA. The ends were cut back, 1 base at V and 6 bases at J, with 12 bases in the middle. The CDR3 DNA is TGCAGCGTTGAAGGGCAGGACCTTCATGGCTACACCTTC. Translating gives CSVEGQDLHGYTF. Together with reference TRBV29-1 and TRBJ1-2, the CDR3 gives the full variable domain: SAVISQKPSRDICQRGTSLTIQCQVDSQVTMMFWYRQQPGQSLTLIATANQGSEATYESGFVIDKFPISRPNLTFSTLTVSNMSPEDSSIYLCSVEGQDLHGYTFGSGTRLTVV.

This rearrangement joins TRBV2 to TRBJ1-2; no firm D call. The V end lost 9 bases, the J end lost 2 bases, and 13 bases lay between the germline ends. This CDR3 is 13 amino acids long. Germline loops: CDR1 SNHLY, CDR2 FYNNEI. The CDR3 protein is CASGQRLNYGYTF. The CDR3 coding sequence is TGTGCCAGTGGGCAACGCTTGAACTATGGCTACACCTTC. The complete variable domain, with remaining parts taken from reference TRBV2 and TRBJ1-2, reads EPEVTQTPSHQVTQMGQEVILRCVPISNHLYFYWYRQILGQKVEFLVSFYNNEISEKSEIFDDQFSVERPDGSNFTLKIRSTKLEDSAMYFCASGQRLNYGYTFGSGTRLTVV.

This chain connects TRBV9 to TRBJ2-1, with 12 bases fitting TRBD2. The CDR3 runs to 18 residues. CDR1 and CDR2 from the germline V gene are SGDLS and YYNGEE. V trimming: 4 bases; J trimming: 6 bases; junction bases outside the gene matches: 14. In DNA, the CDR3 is TGTGCCAGCAGCTCATCCATCACAACTAGCGGGAGGCTCAATGAGCAGTTCTTC. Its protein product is CASSSSITTSGRLNEQFF.

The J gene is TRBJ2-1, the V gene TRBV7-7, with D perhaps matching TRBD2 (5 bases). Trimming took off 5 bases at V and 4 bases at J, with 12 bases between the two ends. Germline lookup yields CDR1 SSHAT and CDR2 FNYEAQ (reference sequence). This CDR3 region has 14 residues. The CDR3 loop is CASSPREFYNEQFF. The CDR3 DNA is TGTGCCAGCAGCCCGAGGGAATTTTACAATGAGCAGTTCTTC.

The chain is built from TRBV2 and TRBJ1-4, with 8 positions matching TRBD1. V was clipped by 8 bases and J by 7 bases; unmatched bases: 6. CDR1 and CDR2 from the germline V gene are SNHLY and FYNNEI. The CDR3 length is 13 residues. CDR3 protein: CASGGQVIEKLFF. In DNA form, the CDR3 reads TGTGCCAGCGGGGGACAGGTGATTGAAAAACTGTTTTTT.

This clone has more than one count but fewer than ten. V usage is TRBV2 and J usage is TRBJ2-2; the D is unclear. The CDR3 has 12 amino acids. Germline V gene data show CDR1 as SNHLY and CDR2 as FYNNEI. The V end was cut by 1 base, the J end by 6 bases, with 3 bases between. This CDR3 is CASSEEAGELFF. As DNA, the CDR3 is TGTGCCAGCAGTGAAGAGGCCGGGGAGCTGTTTTTT. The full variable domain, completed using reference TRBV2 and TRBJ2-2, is EPEVTQTPSHQVTQMGQEVILRCVPISNHLYFYWYRQILGQKVEFLVSFYNNEISEKSEIFDDQFSVERPDGSNFTLKIRSTKLEDSAMYFCASSEEAGELFFGEGSRLTVL.

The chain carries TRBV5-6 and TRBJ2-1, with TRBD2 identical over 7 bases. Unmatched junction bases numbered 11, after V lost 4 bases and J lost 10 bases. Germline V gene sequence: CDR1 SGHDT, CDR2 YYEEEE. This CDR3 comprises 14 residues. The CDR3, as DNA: TGTGCCAGCAGCGGAAGAGCGGGACCCAACGAGCAGTTCTTC. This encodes CASSGRAGPNEQFF.

As DNA, the CDR3 is TGTGCCATCACCAACAGGGGGAAGAATGAAAAACTGTTTTTT. Protein sequence: CAITNRGKNEKLFF. V usage is TRBV10-3 and J usage is TRBJ1-4; TRBD1 matches at 8 bases. The length of the CDR3 is 14 residues. Germline V CDR1 and CDR2: ENHRY, SYGVKD. The trim removed 7 bases at V and 5 bases at J, leaving 6 bases unmatched.

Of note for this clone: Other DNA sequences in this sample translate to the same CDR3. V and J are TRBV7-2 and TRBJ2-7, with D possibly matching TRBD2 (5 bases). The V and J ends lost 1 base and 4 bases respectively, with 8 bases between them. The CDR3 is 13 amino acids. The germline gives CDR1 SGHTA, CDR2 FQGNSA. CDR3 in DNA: TGTGCCAGCAGCTTAGGGACTCCTTACGAGCAGTACTTC. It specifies CASSLGTPYEQYF. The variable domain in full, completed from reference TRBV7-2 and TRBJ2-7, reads GAGVSQSPSNKVTEKGKDVELRCDPISGHTALYWYRQSLGQGLEFLIYFQGNSAPDKSGLPSDRFSAERTGGSVSTLTIQRTQQEDSAVYLCASSLGTPYEQYFGPGTRLTVT.

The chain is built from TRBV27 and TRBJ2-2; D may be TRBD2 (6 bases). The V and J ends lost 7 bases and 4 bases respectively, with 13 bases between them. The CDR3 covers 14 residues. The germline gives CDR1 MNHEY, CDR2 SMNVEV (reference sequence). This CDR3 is CASIGGASTGELFF. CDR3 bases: TGTGCCAGCATTGGAGGGGCCAGCACCGGGGAGCTGTTTTTT.

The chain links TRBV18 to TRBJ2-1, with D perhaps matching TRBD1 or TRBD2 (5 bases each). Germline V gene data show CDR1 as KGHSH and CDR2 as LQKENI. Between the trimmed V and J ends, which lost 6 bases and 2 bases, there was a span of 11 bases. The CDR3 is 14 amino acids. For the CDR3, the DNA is TGTGCCAGCTCCCCCGGGACCGCCTACAATGAGCAGTTCTTC. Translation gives CASSPGTAYNEQFF.

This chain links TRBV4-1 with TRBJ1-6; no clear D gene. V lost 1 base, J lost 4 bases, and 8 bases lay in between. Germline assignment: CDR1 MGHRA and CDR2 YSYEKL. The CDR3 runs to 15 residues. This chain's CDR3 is CASSQVTAYNSPLHF. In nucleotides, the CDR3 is TGCGCCAGCAGCCAAGTCACGGCGTATAATTCACCCCTCCACTTT.

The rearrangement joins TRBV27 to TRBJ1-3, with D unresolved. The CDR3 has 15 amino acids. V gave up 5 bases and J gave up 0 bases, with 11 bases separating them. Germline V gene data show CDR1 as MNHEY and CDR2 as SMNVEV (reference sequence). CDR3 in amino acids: CASSPRWNSGNTIYF. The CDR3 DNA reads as TGTGCCAGCAGTCCCAGATGGAACTCTGGAAACACCATATATTTT.

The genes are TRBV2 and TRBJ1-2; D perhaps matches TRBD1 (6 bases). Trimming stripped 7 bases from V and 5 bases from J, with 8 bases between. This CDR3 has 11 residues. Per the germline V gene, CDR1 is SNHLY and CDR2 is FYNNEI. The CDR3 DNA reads TGTGCCAGCAATACAGGGTATGGCTACACCTTC. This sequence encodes CASNTGYGYTF. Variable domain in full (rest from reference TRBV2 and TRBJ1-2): EPEVTQTPSHQVTQMGQEVILRCVPISNHLYFYWYRQILGQKVEFLVSFYNNEISEKSEIFDDQFSVERPDGSNFTLKIRSTKLEDSAMYFCASNTGYGYTFGSGTRLTVV.